A selection of T cell receptor beta chains follows, all from one sample in a study of chemoradiotherapy in HPV16-positive cancers. Measured with immunoSEQ multiplex PCR; TCRdb has only the in-frame clones, and not every one. The data contain approximately 12,000 clones, approximately 75% of them singletons. Sample collection occurred from a patient who underwent chemoradiotherapy. These receptors all stem from a human donor with HPV-associated anogenital cancer. Both conserved end residues are part of each CDR3. D genes are given only for firm matches. A row's size may be missing; if present it is once, few, many or a size class.

J	D	V	size	CDR3	DNA
TRBJ2-1	TRBD2	TRBV2	.	CASSDVSGRGNEQFF	TGTGCCAGCAGTGATGTCAGCGGGAGAGGAAATGAGCAGTTCTTC
TRBJ2-3	.	TRBV19	.	CASSIEGSRQGEDTQYF	TGTGCCAGTAGTATAGAAGGAAGCCGCCAGGGTGAAGATACGCAGTATTTT
TRBJ2-3	.	TRBV28	few	CASSFLGAEADTQYF	TGTGCCAGCAGTTTTTTGGGGGCGGAGGCAGATACGCAGTATTTT
TRBJ2-1	TRBD2	TRBV19	.	CASPRTSGRANEQFF	TGTGCCAGCCCACGGACTAGCGGGAGGGCCAATGAGCAGTTCTTC
TRBJ1-3	.	TRBV18	.	CASSPTRSRTAGNTIYF	TGTGCCAGCTCACCTACGAGGTCACGTACAGCTGGAAACACCATATATTTT
TRBJ2-7	TRBD2	TRBV5-1	.	CASSLAGGQYEQYF	TGCGCCAGCAGCTTGGCGGGGGGGCAGTACGAGCAGTACTTC
TRBJ1-1	.	TRBV28	.	CASSSNQFRMNTEAFF	TGTGCCAGCAGTTCCAACCAGTTTCGTATGAACACTGAAGCTTTCTTT
TRBJ1-2	TRBD1	TRBV25-1	few	CASSNNRGPNYGYTF	TGTGCCAGCAGTAACAACAGGGGACCTAACTATGGCTACACCTTC
TRBJ2-7	.	TRBV10-3	.	CAISESGRAVDYEQYF	TGTGCCATCAGTGAGTCTGGCAGGGCGGTCGACTACGAGCAGTACTTC
TRBJ2-7	.	TRBV5-6	few	CASSLGVLSYEQYF	TGTGCCAGCAGCTTGGGTGTCCTCTCCTACGAGCAGTACTTC
TRBJ2-2	TRBD2	TRBV5-5	few	CASSGTSGTGELFF	TGTGCCAGCAGCGGGACTAGCGGCACCGGGGAGCTGTTTTTT
TRBJ2-7	TRBD1	TRBV6-6	.	CASSLRTGGASYEQYF	TGTGCCAGCAGTCTGCGGACAGGGGGCGCGTCCTACGAGCAGTACTTC
TRBJ2-7	.	TRBV2	few	CASGLTSYEQYF	TGTGCCAGCGGACTTACCTCCTACGAGCAGTACTTC
TRBJ2-7	TRBD1	TRBV28	.	CASSLRIVGQGDLEQYF	TGTGCCAGCAGTCTTAGGATTGTGGGACAGGGAGACCTCGAGCAGTACTTC
TRBJ1-2	.	TRBV28	.	CASSVRGSNYGYTF	TGTGCCAGCAGTGTCAGGGGTTCAAACTATGGCTACACCTTC
TRBJ2-6	TRBD1	TRBV30	.	CAWSVLRGPGANVLTF	TGTGCCTGGAGTGTCCTAAGGGGGCCTGGGGCCAACGTCCTGACTTTC
TRBJ1-5	.	TRBV27	.	CASSLRGNQPQHF	TGTGCCAGCAGTTTAAGGGGCAATCAGCCCCAGCATTTT
TRBJ2-7	.	TRBV28	.	CASRQGPTYEQYF	TGTGCCAGCAGACAGGGACCAACCTACGAGCAGTACTTC
TRBJ2-1	.	TRBV6-6	.	CASSYSILVNEQFF	TGTGCCAGCAGTTACTCGATCCTAGTCAATGAGCAGTTCTTC
TRBJ2-7	TRBD1	TRBV19	.	CASRTTGNEQYF	TGTGCCAGTAGAACGACAGGGAACGAGCAGTACTTC
TRBJ2-5	TRBD2	TRBV9	.	CASSFGLAGGETQYF	TGTGCCAGCAGCTTTGGACTAGCGGGAGGCGAGACCCAGTACTTC
TRBJ1-2	.	TRBV14	few	CASSQRGPYGYTF	TGTGCCAGCAGCCAACGGGGTCCCTATGGCTACACCTTC
TRBJ2-1	TRBD2	TRBV5-1	.	CASSSSGRTNNEQFF	TGCGCCAGCAGCTCTAGCGGGAGGACTAACAATGAGCAGTTCTTC
TRBJ1-1	.	TRBV4-1	.	CASSRTTGPNTEAFF	TGCGCCAGCAGCCGAACGACAGGACCCAACACTGAAGCTTTCTTT